The rows below give T cell receptor beta chains drawn from one sample of a study of cytotoxic CD8 clonotypes in ibrutinib-treated CLL. TCRdb's copy holds only in-frame clones and misses some; the assay was immunoSEQ multiplex PCR. Of roughly 180,000 clones listed, around 72% were seen once; the top ten hold 13%. This sample comprised PBMCs, obtained after 24 months of ibrutinib treatment. These TCRs come from a human donor with chronic lymphocytic leukemia. The conserved cysteine and the conserved F or W are not part of the CDR3 here. Each record gives: V gene, J gene, D gene, CDR3 protein. A D gene is named only where the DNA matches it firmly.

>TRBV5-1|TRBJ1-5|TRBD1
ASSPTGGNFNQPQH
>TRBV7-9|TRBJ1-5|.
ASSFGGREANQPQH
>TRBV5-1|TRBJ2-3|TRBD2
ASGGSGRDLSTDTQY
>TRBV19|TRBJ1-2|TRBD1
ASSMTGLDGYT
>TRBV5-1|TRBJ2-7|.
ASSQDSYEQY
>TRBV19|TRBJ2-7|TRBD2
ASSGLAGDDYEQY
>TRBV28|TRBJ1-2|.
ASTPDRVIPGYT
>TRBV28|TRBJ2-3|TRBD1
ASSPGGQTSTDTQY
>TRBV20-1|TRBJ2-1|.
SAGLYNEQF
>TRBV5-6|TRBJ2-4|.
ASSLSGSKNIQY
>TRBV9|TRBJ1-1|.
ASSVDGANTEAF
>TRBV10-3|TRBJ2-3|TRBD2
AISALAGGTDTQY
>TRBV30|TRBJ2-1|TRBD1
AWSPGQGWGNEQF
>TRBV25-1|TRBJ1-4|.
ASSGGYVGEKLF
>TRBV4-3|TRBJ2-5|TRBD2
ASSQRTSGEETQY
>TRBV27|TRBJ2-7|TRBD2
ASSRTSGRFEQY
>TRBV12-5|TRBJ1-1|.
ASGLASKGDMNTEAF
>TRBV18|TRBJ1-2|.
ASSPAQGHGYT
>TRBV25-1|TRBJ2-3|TRBD2
ASSSAGGQDTQY
>TRBV7-8|TRBJ2-1|.
ASSLRVGIAGRYNEQF
>TRBV30|TRBJ1-1|TRBD1
AHTPQGGTEAF
>TRBV2|TRBJ2-5|TRBD2
ASRGTSGSVETQY
>TRBV11-2|TRBJ2-7|.
ASSPNLAGDQIAYEQY
>TRBV27|TRBJ2-1|TRBD1
ASSTGQGASDEQF
>TRBV10-3|TRBJ2-7|TRBD2
AITREASYEQY